The entry that follows covers one TCR beta chain sequence. Its antigen remains unidentified. This entry comes from a study of shared clonotypes between healthy human individuals. Study results and limitations: Donor scarcity curtailed the genetic and exposure-history diversity represented herein.

Sequencing used immunoSEQ multiplex PCR; TCRdb keeps in-frame clones, though not all of them. The table lists 850,000 to 1,100,000 clones, roughly 80% of them singletons. The CDR3 spans 11 residues. V was shortened by 4 bases and J by 7 bases, with 8 bases between the two germline ends. CDR1 is SGHAT, CDR2 FQNNGV, per germline. The material sequenced was memory CD4+ T cells from PBMCs. Described subset: CD45RA-negative fraction. The source is a man aged 18-30 years in good health. Some clones in this sample may be carry-over from other donors' samples. The chain joins TRBV11-2 to TRBJ2-7; D may be TRBD2 (5 bases). Written as DNA, the CDR3 is TGTGCCAGCAGCTGGGAGTCTGAGCAGTACTTC. Residues: CASSWESEQYF.